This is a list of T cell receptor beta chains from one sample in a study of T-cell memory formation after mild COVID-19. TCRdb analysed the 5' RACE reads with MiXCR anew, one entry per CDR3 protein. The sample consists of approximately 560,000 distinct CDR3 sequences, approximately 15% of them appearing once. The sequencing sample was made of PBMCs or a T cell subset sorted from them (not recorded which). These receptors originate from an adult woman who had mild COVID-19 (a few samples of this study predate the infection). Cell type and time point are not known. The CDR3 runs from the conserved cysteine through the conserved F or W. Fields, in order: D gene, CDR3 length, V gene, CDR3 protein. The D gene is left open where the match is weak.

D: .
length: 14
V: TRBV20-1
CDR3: CSALYSWGNTEAFF

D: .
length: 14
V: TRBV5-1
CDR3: CASSSEWGSNEQYF

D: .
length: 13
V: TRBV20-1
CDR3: CSALFRLENIQYF

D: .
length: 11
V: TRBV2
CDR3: CASGDTYEQYF

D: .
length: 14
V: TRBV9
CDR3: CASSVDGTYNEQFF

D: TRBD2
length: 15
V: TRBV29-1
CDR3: CSVDRGGANTGELFF

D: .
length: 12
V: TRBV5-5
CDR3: CASSLQNSPLHF

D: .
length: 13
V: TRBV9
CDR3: CASSLRQTGELFF

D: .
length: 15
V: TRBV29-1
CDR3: CSVDLSGAGQETQYF

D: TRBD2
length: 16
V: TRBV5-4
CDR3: CASSSGTSANTGELFF

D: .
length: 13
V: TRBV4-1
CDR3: CASSLRGYDGYTF

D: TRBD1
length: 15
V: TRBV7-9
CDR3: CASSDPRTGSGIQYF

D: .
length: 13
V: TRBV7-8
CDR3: CASSSGSDDEQFF

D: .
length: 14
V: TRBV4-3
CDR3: CASSRTSRNYGYTF

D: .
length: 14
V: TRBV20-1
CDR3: CSASISQGNSPLHF

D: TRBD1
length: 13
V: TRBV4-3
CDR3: CASSDRVYETQYF

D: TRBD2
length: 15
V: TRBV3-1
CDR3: CASGLAGANTGELFF

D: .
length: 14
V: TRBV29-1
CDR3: CSAQMGGPLYEQYF

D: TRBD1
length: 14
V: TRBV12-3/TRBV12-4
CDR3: CASSPTGGQETQYF

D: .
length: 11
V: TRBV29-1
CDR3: CSVDFLETQYF

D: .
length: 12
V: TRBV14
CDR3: CASSQYGNEQYF

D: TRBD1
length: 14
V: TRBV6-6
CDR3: CASTQGAKVQPQHF

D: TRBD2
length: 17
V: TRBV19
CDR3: CASSKNPSGGGRETQYF